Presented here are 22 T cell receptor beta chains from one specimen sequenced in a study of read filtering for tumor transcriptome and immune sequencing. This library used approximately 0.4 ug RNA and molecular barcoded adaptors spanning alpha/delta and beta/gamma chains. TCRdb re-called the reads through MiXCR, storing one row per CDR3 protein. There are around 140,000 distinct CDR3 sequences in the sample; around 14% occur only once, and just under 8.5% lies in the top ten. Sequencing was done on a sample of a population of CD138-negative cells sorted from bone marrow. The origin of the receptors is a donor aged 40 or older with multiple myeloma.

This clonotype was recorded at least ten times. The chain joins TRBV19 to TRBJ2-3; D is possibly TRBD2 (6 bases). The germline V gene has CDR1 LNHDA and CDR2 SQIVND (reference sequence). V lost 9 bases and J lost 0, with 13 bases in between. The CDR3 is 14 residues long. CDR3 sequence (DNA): TGTGCCAGCAGCCGAAGCGGGAGCACAGATACGCAGTATTTT. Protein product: CASSRSGSTDTQYF.

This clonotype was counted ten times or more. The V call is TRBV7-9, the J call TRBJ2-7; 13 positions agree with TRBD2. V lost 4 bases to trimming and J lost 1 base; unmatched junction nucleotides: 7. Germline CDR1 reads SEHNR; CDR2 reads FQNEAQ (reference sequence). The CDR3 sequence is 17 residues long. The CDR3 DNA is TGTGCCAGCAGCTCCCGAGGGGGACTAGCGGGATCCTACGAGCAGTACTTC. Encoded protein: CASSSRGGLAGSYEQYF.

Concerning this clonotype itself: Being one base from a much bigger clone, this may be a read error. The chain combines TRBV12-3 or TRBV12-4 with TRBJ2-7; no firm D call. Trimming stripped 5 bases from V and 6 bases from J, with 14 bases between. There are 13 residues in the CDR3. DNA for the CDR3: TGTGCCAGCAGTCCCAATCCGGCCAGCGAGCAGTACTTC. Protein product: CASSPNPASEQYF.

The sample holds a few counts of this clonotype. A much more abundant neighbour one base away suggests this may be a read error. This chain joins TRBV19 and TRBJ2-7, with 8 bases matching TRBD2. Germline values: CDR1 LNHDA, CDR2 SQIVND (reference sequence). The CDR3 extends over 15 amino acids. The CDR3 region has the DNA TGTGCCAGTAGTATAGTTGCGGGGGGCACCTACGACCAGTACTTC. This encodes CASSIVAGGTYDQYF. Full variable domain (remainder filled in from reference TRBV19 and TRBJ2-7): DGGITQSPKYLFRKEGQNVTLSCEQNLNHDAMYWYRQDPGQGLRLIYYSQIVNDFQKGDIAEGYSVSREKKESFPLTVTSAQKNPTAFYLCASSIVAGGTYDQYFGPGTRLTVT.

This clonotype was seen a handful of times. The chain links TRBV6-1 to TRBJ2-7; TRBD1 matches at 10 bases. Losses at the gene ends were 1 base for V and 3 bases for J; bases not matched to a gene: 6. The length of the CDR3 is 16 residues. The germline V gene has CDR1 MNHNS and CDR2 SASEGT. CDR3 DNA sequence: TGTGCCAGCAGTGAAGACGCCGGACAGGGGGTCTACGAGCAGTACTTC. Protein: CASSEDAGQGVYEQYF.

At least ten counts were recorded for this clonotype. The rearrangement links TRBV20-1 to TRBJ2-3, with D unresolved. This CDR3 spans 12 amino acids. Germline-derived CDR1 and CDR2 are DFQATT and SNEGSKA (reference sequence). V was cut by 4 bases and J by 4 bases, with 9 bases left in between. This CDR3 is CSATYPPDTQYF. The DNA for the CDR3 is TGCAGTGCTACATATCCTCCAGATACGCAGTATTTT.

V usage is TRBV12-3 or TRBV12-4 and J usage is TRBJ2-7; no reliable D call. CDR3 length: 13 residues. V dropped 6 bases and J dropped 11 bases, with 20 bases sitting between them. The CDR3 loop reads CASSSLRSQTKYF. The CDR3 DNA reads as TGTGCCAGCAGCAGTTTAAGGTCCCAGACGAAGTACTTC.

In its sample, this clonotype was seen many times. The DNA of the CDR3 is TGTGCCAGCAGCCTAAGGGCTGGGGATAGTGAAGCTTTCTTT. This codes for CASSLRAGDSEAFF. This chain connects TRBV7-2 to TRBJ1-1; D remains ambiguous. The V gene's germline CDR1 is SGHTA and CDR2 FQGNSA. Trimming stripped 5 bases from V and 7 bases from J, with 17 bases between. There are 14 residues in the CDR3.

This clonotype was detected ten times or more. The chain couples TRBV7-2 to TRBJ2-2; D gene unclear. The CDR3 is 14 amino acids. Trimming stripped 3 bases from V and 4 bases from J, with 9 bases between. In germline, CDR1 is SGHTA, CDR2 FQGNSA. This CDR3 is CASSLDFVTGELFF. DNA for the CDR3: TGTGCCAGCAGCTTGGATTTTGTCACCGGGGAGCTGTTTTTT. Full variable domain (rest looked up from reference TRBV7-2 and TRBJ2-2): GAGVSQSPSNKVTEKGKDVELRCDPISGHTALYWYRQSLGQGLEFLIYFQGNSAPDKSGLPSDRFSAERTGGSVSTLTIQRTQQEDSAVYLCASSLDFVTGELFFGEGSRLTVL.

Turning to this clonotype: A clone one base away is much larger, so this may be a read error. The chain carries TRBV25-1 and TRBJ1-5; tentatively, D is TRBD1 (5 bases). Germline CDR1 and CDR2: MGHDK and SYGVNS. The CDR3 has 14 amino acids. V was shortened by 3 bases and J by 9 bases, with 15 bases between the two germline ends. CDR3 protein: CASSDTRGVWPQHF. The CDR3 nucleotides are TGTGCCAGCAGTGACACACGGGGGGTTTGGCCCCAGCATTTT.

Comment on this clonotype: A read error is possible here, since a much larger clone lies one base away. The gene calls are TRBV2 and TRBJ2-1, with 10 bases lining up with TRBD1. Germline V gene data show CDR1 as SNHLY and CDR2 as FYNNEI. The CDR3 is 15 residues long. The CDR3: CASRPGTGAYNKQFF. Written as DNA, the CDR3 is TGTGCCAGCAGACCCGGGACAGGGGCCTACAATAAGCAGTTCTTC.

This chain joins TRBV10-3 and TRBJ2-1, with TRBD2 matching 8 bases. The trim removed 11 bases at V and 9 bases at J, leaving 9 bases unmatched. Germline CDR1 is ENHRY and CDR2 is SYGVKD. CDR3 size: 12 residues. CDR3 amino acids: CAAGLAGGEQFF. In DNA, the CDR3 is TGTGCCGCCGGACTAGCCGGAGGTGAGCAGTTCTTC.

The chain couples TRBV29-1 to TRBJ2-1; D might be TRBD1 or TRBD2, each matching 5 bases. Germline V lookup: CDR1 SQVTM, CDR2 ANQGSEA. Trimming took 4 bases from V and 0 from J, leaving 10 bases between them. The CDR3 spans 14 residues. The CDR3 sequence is CSVGGGISYNEQFF. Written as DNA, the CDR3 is TGCAGCGTTGGTGGGGGTATCTCCTACAATGAGCAGTTCTTC.

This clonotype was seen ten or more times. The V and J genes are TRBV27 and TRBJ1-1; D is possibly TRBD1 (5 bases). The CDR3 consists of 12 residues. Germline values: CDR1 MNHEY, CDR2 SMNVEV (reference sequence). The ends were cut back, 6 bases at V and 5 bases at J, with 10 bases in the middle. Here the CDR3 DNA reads TGTGCCAGCAGGGGGGAAATTACTGAAGCTTTCTTT. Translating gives CASRGEITEAFF.

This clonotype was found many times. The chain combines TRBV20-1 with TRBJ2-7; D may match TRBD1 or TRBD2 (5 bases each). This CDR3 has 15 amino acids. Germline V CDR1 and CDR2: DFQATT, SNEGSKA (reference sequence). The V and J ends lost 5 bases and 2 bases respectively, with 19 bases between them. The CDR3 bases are TGCAGTGCTCTCCCGATTCGGGGACCTACCTACGAGCAGTACTTC. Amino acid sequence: CSALPIRGPTYEQYF.

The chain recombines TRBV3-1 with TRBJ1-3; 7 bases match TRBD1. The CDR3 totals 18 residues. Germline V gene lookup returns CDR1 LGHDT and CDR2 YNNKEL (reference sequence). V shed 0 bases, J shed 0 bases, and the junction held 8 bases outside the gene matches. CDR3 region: CASSQEGQTSNSGNTIYF. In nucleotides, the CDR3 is TGTGCCAGCAGCCAAGAGGGACAGACTTCAAACTCTGGAAACACCATATATTTT.

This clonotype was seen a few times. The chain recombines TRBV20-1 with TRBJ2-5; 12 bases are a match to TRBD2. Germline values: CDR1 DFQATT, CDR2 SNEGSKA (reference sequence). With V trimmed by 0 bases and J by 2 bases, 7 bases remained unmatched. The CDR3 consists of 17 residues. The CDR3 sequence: CSARDQGLAGLQETQYF. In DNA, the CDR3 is TGCAGTGCTAGAGATCAAGGACTAGCGGGGTTACAAGAGACCCAGTACTTC.

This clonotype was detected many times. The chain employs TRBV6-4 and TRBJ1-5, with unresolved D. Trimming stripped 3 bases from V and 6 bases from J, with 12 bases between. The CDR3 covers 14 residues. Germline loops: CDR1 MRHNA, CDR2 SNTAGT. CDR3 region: CASSEFGDSQPQHF. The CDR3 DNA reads TGTGCCAGCAGTGAATTCGGGGATAGTCAGCCCCAGCATTTT.

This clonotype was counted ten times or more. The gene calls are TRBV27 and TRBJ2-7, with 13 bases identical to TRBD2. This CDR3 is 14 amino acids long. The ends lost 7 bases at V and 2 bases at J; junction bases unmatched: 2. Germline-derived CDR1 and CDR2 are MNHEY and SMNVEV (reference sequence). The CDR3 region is CASTTSGRAYEQYF. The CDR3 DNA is TGTGCCAGCACCACTAGCGGGAGGGCCTACGAGCAGTACTTC.

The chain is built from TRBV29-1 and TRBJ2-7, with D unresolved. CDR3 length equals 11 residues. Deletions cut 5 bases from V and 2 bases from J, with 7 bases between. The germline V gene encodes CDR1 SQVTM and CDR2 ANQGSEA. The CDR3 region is CSVKKAYEQYF. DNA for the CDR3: TGCAGCGTTAAAAAAGCCTACGAGCAGTACTTC.

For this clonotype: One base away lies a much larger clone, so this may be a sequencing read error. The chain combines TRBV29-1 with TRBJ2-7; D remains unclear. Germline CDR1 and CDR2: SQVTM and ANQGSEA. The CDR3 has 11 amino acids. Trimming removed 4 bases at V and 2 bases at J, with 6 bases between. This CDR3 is CSVGVAYEQYF. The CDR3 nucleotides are TGCAGCGTTGGTGTGGCCTACGAGCAGTACTTC.

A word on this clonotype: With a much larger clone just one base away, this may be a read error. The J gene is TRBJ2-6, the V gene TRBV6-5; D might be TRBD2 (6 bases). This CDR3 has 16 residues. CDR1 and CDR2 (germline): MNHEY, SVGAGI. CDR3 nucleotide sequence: TGTGCCAGCAGTTATTCGGGGGTCGATGGGGCCGACGTCCTGACTTTC. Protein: CASSYSGVDGADVLTF.